The clone carrying this TCR beta chain was detected ten times or more. Antigen specificity is unknown. Germline CDR1 and CDR2: DFQATT and SNEGSKA (reference sequence). CDR3 size: 11 residues. Trimming stripped 5 bases from V and 1 base from J, with 6 bases between. TCRdb passed the 5' RACE reads through MiXCR, listing each CDR3 protein once. The sample has about 440,000 distinct CDR3 sequences; roughly 17% are singletons. This entry belongs to a study of CD8 T cells in ankylosing spondylitis. Overall study findings and caveats: In the blood and synovial fluid of reactive arthritis, some motif variants had been previously reported. There was reportedly significant enrichment of clones that were disease-linked in matched ankylosing spondylitis synovial fluid. It appeared that ankylosing spondylitis blood was characterized by a TCR beta motif of under ten highly homologous variants.

The V call is TRBV20-1, the J call TRBJ2-7; unclear D gene. The clonotype was recovered from a male donor with ankylosing spondylitis. The sample consisted of blood, either unsorted or a sorted T cell fraction (not recorded which). This CDR3 is CSARSSYEQYF. CDR3 coding DNA: TGCAGTGCTCGCAGTTCCTACGAGCAGTACTTC.